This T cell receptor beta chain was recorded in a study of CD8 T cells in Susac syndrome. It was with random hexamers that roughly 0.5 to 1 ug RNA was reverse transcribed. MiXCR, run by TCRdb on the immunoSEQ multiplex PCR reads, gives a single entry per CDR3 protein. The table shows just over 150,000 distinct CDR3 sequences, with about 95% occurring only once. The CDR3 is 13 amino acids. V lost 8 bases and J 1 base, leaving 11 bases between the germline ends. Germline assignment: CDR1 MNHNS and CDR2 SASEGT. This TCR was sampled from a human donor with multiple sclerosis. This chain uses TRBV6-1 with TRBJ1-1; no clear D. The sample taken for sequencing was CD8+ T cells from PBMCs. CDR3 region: CASPHSPNTEAFF. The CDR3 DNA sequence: TGTGCCAGCCCCCACTCCCCGAACACTGAAGCTTTCTTT.